The rows below give T cell receptor beta chains drawn from one sample of a study of shared clonotypes between healthy human individuals. Generated by immunoSEQ multiplex PCR, the TCRdb table keeps only in-frame clones and is missing some. The data contain about 990,000 clones, about four fifths of them singletons. Sequences were obtained from memory CD4+ T cells from PBMCs. The receptor set was obtained from a man younger than 35 in good health. Some clones in this sample may be carry-over from other donors' samples. Each CDR3 is given with its conserved first and last residue. A D gene is named only where the DNA matches it firmly. Clone size appears in some rows only: once, few, many, or a class for an expanded clone.

TGTGCCAGCAGTCCCGGACAGGGAGTATACACCATATATTTT,CASSPGQGVYTIYF,few,TRBD1,TRBJ1-3,TRBV27
TGCGCCAGCAGCCAGGCCCGGACAGGTTCGCGCAATCAGCCCCAGCATTTT,CASSQARTGSRNQPQHF,once,TRBD1,TRBJ1-5,TRBV4-1
TGTGCCAGCAGTGTTGACAGCGGGGGTGGTGCTAGCACAGATACGCAGTATTTT,CASSVDSGGGASTDTQYF,.,TRBD2,TRBJ2-3,TRBV2
TGTGCCAGCAGCGTTACCGGACAGGGCTCTGGAAACACCATATATTTT,CASSVTGQGSGNTIYF,many,TRBD1,TRBJ1-3,TRBV9
TGTGCCAGCAGCGTAGTGGCTGCCTGGGGCGCTGGAAACACCATATATTTT,CASSVVAAWGAGNTIYF,.,.,TRBJ1-3,TRBV9
TGCGCCAGCAGCTTGATACAGGGAGTGGAGCCCCAGCATTTT,CASSLIQGVEPQHF,.,.,TRBJ1-5,TRBV5-1
TGTGCCAGCAGCCCTACCGACTGGCTAGCGGGAGTACCAGATACGCAGTATTTT,CASSPTDWLAGVPDTQYF,.,TRBD2,TRBJ2-3,TRBV9
TGTGCCAGCAGCTACGGGACTGGGAACACCGGGGAGCTGTTTTTT,CASSYGTGNTGELFF,.,.,TRBJ2-2,TRBV5-4
TGTGCTAGTGGTTTGGCGAAGGGATCGGGAACTGAAGCTTTCTTT,CASGLAKGSGTEAFF,.,.,TRBJ1-1,TRBV12-5
TGTGCCAGCAGCTTATCCGGGACTAGGGGCGACGAGCAGTACTTC,CASSLSGTRGDEQYF,.,TRBD2,TRBJ2-7,TRBV7-9
TGTGCCATCAGTGGGACAGCAAACACCGGGGAGCTGTTTTTT,CAISGTANTGELFF,.,.,TRBJ2-2,TRBV10-3
TGTGCCAGCAGTGCCGCCCCGGGACTAGCTGGCACGCAGTATTTT,CASSAAPGLAGTQYF,.,TRBD2,TRBJ2-3,TRBV28
TGTGCCAGCAGCTTAGTCGGCGGGGCTGAAGCTTTCTTT,CASSLVGGAEAFF,.,.,TRBJ1-1,TRBV7-9
TGTGCCAGCAGCCTAAACCGATTGATGGAATATGGCTACACCTTC,CASSLNRLMEYGYTF,.,.,TRBJ1-2,TRBV7-2
TGTGCCAGCAGCCCCTGGGGCGCCTCGGAGACCCAGTACTTC,CASSPWGASETQYF,.,.,TRBJ2-5,TRBV7-2
TGTGCCAGCACTCAACAGGGGGCAGTTGGCTACACCTTC,CASTQQGAVGYTF,few,TRBD1,TRBJ1-2,TRBV28
TGTGCCAGCAGGGACCTCCGGGACAGGGAAAATAGCAATCAGCCCCAGCATTTT,CASRDLRDRENSNQPQHF,once,TRBD1,TRBJ1-5,TRBV6-7
TGTGCCAGCAGCTACATAGAGGCCGGGGAGCTGTTTTTT,CASSYIEAGELFF,.,.,TRBJ2-2,TRBV7-2
TGTGCCAGCAGCTCTAATCCTTCCAGGGGTTCCAACGAGCAGTACTTC,CASSSNPSRGSNEQYF,.,.,TRBJ2-7,TRBV11-2
TGTGCCAGCAGTTTATCGCGAACTTCCAATACGCAGTATTTT,CASSLSRTSNTQYF,.,.,TRBJ2-3,TRBV27
TGTGCCAGCAGTGAAATTAGCGGAACCTACAATGAGCAGTTCTTC,CASSEISGTYNEQFF,.,.,TRBJ2-1,TRBV2
TGCGCCAGCAGCAGCGGCAGGGGGGCGGCCGGGGAGCTGTTTTTT,CASSSGRGAAGELFF,.,.,TRBJ2-2,TRBV5-1
TGTGCCAGCACCTCAGCGGCTCCACGCTCCTACGAGCAGTACTTC,CASTSAAPRSYEQYF,.,.,TRBJ2-7,TRBV6-5
TGTGCCAGCAGCTACAGGACTCCAGGGGCCAACGTCCTGACTTTC,CASSYRTPGANVLTF,.,.,TRBJ2-6,TRBV5-4
TGTGCCACCAGCAGGAGTTACCAAGAGACCCAGTACTTC,CATSRSYQETQYF,.,.,TRBJ2-5,TRBV15
TGCGCCAGCAGAAGGGACAGGGGGGAAGAAGAGACCCAGTACTTC,CASRRDRGEEETQYF,.,TRBD1,TRBJ2-5,TRBV10-1
TGTGCCAGCAGCCGTACAGGGGGCATCGACGAGCAGTACTTC,CASSRTGGIDEQYF,.,TRBD1,TRBJ2-7,TRBV7-2
TGTGCCAGTAGGCGCGGGGAGGCTAACTATGGCTACACCTTC,CASRRGEANYGYTF,.,.,TRBJ1-2,TRBV19
TGTGCCAGCAGCGTAGGGGCAGTCCAAGAGACCCAGTACTTC,CASSVGAVQETQYF,.,.,TRBJ2-5,TRBV9
TGTGCCAGCAGGGGCTCTAGCGGGAGTAGGGCCCAGTACTTC,CASRGSSGSRAQYF,.,TRBD2,TRBJ2-5,TRBV28
TGTGCCAGCAGCCTATCGGGGGAAGAGACCCAGTACTTC,CASSLSGEETQYF,.,.,TRBJ2-5,TRBV9
TGTGCCAGCTGGCGCGCGGGGCCCAATCAGCCCCAGCATTTT,CASWRAGPNQPQHF,.,.,TRBJ1-5,TRBV27
TGTGCCAGCAGCCCGGACCCTTTCCAGCGAGATGACTACGAGCAGTACTTC,CASSPDPFQRDDYEQYF,.,.,TRBJ2-7,TRBV7-3
TGTGCCAGCAACTCGGGAGAGGCCTGGTCTGAAGCCTTCTTT,CASNSGEAWSEAFF,.,.,TRBJ1-1,TRBV28
TGTGCCAGCAGCGACCCCACGGGTAGTGGCTACACCTTC,CASSDPTGSGYTF,.,.,TRBJ1-2,TRBV5-5
TGTGCCAGCAGCCCCCAGCCAGGGGGCATTTATGGCTACACCTTC,CASSPQPGGIYGYTF,.,TRBD1,TRBJ1-2,TRBV11-2
TGTGCCAGCACCTCCTCCGGGCAGGTTGGATATGGCTACACCTTC,CASTSSGQVGYGYTF,many,.,TRBJ1-2,TRBV25-1
TGTGCCAGCAGTGAAGTAGAGACCCAGTACTTC,CASSEVETQYF,.,.,TRBJ2-5,TRBV25-1
TGTGCCAGCAGTTTACCCAACAGCATCTCCTACGAGCAGTACTTC,CASSLPNSISYEQYF,.,.,TRBJ2-7,TRBV28
TGTGCCAGCAGCGCGGCACGGGCCAGCGGAGAGACCCAGTACTTC,CASSAARASGETQYF,.,.,TRBJ2-5,TRBV5-4
TGTGCCAGCAGCCTTCGGGACTCCTCCCCTCTCCACAATGAGCAGTTCTTC,CASSLRDSSPLHNEQFF,.,.,TRBJ2-1,TRBV9
TGTGCCAGTTATGGGGATCGAGGACAGGGGATCTACGAGCAGTACTTC,CASYGDRGQGIYEQYF,.,TRBD1,TRBJ2-7,TRBV19
TGCGCCAGCCACCCCGGGGTCAGGGTCCTAATCACAGATACGCAGTATTTT,CASHPGVRVLITDTQYF,.,.,TRBJ2-3,TRBV10-2
TGTGCCAGCAGTGGGGTCTCGGGGGGAATGAACACTGAAGCTTTCTTT,CASSGVSGGMNTEAFF,few,.,TRBJ1-1,TRBV6-1
TGTGCCAGCAGCTTAGGCTCCGGGACAGTTACCTACGAGCAGTACTTC,CASSLGSGTVTYEQYF,few,TRBD1,TRBJ2-7,TRBV7-6
TGTGCCAGCAGATGGAGTAACTATGGCTACACCTTC,CASRWSNYGYTF,.,.,TRBJ1-2,TRBV6-5